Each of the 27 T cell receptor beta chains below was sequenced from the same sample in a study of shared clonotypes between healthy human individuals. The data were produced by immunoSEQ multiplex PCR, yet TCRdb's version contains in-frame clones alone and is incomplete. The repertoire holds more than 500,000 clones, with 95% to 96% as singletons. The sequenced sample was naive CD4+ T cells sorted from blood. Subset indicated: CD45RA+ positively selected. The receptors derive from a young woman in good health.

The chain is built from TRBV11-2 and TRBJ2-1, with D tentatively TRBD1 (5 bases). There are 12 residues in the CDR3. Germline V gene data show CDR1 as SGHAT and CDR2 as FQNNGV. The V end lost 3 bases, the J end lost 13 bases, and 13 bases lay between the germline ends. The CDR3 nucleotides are TGTGCCAGCAGCTTGACCAGACAGATACAGTTCTTC. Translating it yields CASSLTRQIQFF.

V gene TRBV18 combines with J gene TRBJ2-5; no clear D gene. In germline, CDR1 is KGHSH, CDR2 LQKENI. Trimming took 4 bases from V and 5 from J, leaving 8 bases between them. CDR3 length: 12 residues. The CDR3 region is CASSQYAETQYF. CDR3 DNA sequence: TGTGCCAGCTCACAATACGCTGAGACCCAGTACTTC.

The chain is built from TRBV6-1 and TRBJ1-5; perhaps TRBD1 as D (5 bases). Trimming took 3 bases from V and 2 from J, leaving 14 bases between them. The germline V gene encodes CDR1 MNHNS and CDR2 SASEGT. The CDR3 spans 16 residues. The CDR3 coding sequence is TGTGCCAGCAGTGAGGGTTTGGGACCCGGCAATCAGCCCCAGCATTTT. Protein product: CASSEGLGPGNQPQHF.

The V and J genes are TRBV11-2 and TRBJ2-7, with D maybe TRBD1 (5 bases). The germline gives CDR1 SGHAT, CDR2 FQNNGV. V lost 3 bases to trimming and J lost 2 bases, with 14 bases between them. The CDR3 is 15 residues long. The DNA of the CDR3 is TGTGCCAGCAGCTTTTCTTTGGGCAGGGCCTACGAGCAGTACTTC. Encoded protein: CASSFSLGRAYEQYF.

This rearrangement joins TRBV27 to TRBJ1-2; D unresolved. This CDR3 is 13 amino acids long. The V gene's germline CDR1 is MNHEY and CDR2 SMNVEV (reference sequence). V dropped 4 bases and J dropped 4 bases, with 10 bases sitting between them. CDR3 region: CASSSGGSYGYTF. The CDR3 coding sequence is TGTGCCAGCAGTTCGGGCGGGTCCTATGGCTACACCTTC.

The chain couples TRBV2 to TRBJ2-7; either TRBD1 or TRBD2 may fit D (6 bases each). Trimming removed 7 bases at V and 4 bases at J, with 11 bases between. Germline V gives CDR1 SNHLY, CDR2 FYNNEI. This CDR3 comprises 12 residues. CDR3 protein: CASIGGRYEQYF. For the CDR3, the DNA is TGTGCCAGCATAGGGGGGAGGTACGAGCAGTACTTC.

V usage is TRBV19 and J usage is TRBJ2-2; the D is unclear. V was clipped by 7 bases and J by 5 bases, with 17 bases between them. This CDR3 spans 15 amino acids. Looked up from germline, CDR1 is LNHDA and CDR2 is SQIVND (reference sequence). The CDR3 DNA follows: TGTGCCAGTACCCCAGACGGGCCTCATACCGGGGAGCTGTTTTTT. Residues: CASTPDGPHTGELFF.

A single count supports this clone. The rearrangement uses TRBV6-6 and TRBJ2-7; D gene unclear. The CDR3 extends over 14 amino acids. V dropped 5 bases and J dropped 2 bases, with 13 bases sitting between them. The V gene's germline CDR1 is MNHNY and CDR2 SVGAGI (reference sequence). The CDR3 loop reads CASSTAGRTYEQYF. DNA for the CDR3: TGTGCCAGCAGTACAGCCGGGCGTACCTACGAGCAGTACTTC.

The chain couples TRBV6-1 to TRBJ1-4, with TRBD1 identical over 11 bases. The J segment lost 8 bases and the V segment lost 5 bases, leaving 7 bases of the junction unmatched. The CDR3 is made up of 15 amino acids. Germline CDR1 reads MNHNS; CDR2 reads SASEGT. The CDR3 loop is CASSIPGQGGEKLFF. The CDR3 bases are TGTGCCAGCAGTATTCCGGGACAGGGGGGGGAAAAACTGTTTTTT.

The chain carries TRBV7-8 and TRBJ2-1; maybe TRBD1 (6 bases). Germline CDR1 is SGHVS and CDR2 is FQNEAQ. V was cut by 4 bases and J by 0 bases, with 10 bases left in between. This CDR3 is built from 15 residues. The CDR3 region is CASSSGQLSYNEQFF. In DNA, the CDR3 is TGTGCCAGCAGCTCCGGACAGCTCTCCTACAATGAGCAGTTCTTC.

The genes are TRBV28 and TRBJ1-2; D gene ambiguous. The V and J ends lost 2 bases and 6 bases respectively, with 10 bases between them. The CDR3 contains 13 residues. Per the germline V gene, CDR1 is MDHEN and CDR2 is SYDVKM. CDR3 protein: CASSLIGYDGYTF. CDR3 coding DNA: TGTGCCAGCAGTTTAATAGGGTACGATGGCTACACCTTC.

The CDR3 DNA sequence: TGTGCCAGCAGCCAAGATCCAACTTACGAGCAGTACTTC. Protein sequence: CASSQDPTYEQYF. The genes are TRBV4-2 and TRBJ2-7, with D unclear. Trimming took 0 bases from V and 4 from J, leaving 7 bases between them. CDR3 length: 13 residues. CDR1 and CDR2 (germline): LGHNA, YNFKEQ.

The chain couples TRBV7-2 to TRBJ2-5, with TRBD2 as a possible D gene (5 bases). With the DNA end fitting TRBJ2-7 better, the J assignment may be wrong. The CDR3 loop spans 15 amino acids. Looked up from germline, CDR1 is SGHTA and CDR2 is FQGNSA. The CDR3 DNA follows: TGTGCCAGCAGCTTAGATTCTAGCTTTCAAGGCGAGCAGTACTTC. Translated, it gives CASSLDSSFQGEQYF.

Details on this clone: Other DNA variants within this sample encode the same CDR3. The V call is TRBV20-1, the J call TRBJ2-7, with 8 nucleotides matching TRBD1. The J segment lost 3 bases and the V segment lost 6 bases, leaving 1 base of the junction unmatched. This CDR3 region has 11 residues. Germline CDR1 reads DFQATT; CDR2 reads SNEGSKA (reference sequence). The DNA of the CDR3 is TGCAGTGCCGGACAGGGCTACGAGCAGTACTTC. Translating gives CSAGQGYEQYF.

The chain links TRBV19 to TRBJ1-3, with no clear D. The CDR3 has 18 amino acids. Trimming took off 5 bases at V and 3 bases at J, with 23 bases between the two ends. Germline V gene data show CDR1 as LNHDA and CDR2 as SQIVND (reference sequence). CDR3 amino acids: CASSPLDGRLSGGNTIYF. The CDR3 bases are TGTGCCAGTAGTCCGTTGGACGGAAGATTAAGCGGTGGAAACACCATATATTTT. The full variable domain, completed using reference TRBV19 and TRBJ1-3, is DGGITQSPKYLFRKEGQNVTLSCEQNLNHDAMYWYRQDPGQGLRLIYYSQIVNDFQKGDIAEGYSVSREKKESFPLTVTSAQKNPTAFYLCASSPLDGRLSGGNTIYFGEGSWLTVV.

CDR3 sequence reads: CASSYDSGNTIYF. The CDR3 DNA follows: TGTGCCAGCAGTTACGATTCTGGAAACACCATATATTTT. J is TRBJ1-3 and V is TRBV6-5; D remains ambiguous. The CDR3 spans 13 residues. Trimming removed 2 bases from V and 1 base from J, with 3 bases in between. CDR1 MNHEY and CDR2 SVGAGI come from the germline V gene.

The CDR3 region has the DNA TGCGCCAGCACAACTTTCCCGGGACAGGGCTACGAGCAGTACTTC. It is translated as CASTTFPGQGYEQYF. This rearrangement joins TRBV5-1 to TRBJ2-7; 9 bases agree with TRBD1. Germline assignment: CDR1 SGHRS and CDR2 YFSETQ. Losses at the gene ends were 6 bases for V and 3 bases for J; bases not matched to a gene: 10. The CDR3 is 15 amino acids.

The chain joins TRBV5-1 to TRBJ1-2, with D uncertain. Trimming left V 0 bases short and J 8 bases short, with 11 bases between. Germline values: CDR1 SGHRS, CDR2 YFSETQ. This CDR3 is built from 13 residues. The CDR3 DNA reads TGCGCCAGCAGCTTGGAGCAGGCTCTAGGCTACACCTTC. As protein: CASSLEQALGYTF.

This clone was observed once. CDR3 region: CASSNTGEETQYF. DNA of the CDR3: TGTGCCAGTAGTAATACCGGAGAAGAGACCCAGTACTTC. The chain joins TRBV19 to TRBJ2-5; D call uncertain. From germline, CDR1 is LNHDA and CDR2 SQIVND (reference sequence). Trimming shortened V by 4 bases and J by 3 bases, and 9 bases separated the two germline ends. The CDR3 has 13 amino acids.

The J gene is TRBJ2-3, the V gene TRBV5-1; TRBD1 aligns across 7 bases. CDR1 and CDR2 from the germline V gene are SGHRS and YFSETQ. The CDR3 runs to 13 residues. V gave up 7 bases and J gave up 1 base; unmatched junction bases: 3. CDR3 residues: CASRGQGTDTQYF. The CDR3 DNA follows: TGCGCCAGCCGAGGACAGGGCACAGATACGCAGTATTTT.

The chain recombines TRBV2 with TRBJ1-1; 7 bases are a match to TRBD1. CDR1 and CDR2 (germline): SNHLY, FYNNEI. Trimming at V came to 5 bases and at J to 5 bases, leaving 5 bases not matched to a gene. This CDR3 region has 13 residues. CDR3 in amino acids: CASSKQGNTEAFF. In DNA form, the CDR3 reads TGTGCCAGCAGTAAACAGGGGAATACTGAAGCTTTCTTT.

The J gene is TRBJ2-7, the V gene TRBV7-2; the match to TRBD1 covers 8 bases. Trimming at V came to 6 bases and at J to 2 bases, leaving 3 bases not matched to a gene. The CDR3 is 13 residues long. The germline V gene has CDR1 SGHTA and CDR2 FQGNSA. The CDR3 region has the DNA TGTGCCAGCAGTATGACAGGGGCCTACGAGCAGTACTTC. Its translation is CASSMTGAYEQYF.

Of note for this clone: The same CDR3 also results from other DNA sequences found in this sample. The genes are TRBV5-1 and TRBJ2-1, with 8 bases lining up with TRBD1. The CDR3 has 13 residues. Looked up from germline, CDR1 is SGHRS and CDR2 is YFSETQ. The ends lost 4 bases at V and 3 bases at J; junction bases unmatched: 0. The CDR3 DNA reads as TGCGCCAGCAGCGGACAGGGCTACAATGAGCAGTTCTTC. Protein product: CASSGQGYNEQFF.

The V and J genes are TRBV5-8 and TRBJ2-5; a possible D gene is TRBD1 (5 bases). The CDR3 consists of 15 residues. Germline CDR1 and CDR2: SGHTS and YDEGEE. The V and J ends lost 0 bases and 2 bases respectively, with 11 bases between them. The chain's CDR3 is CASSLAGMGQETQYF. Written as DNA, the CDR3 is TGTGCCAGCAGCTTGGCAGGGATGGGGCAAGAGACCCAGTACTTC. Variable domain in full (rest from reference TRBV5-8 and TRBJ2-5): EAGVTQSPTHLIKTRGQQATLRCSPISGHTSVYWYQQALGLGLQFLLWYDEGEERNRGNFPPRFSGRQFPNYSSELNVNALELEDSALYLCASSLAGMGQETQYFGPGTRLLVL.

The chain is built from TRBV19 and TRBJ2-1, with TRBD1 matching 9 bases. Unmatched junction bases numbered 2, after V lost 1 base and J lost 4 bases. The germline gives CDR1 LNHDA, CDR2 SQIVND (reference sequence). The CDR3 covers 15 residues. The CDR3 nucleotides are TGTGCCAGTAGTATAGCGGGACAGGGATACAATGAGCAGTTCTTC. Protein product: CASSIAGQGYNEQFF.

DNA for the CDR3: TGTGCCAGCAGTTACAATATCGGGATCAGAACTGGCCACGAGCAGTACTTC. Encoded protein: CASSYNIGIRTGHEQYF. This chain uses TRBV27 with TRBJ2-7; a possible D gene is TRBD2 (5 bases). Deletions cut 4 bases from V and 5 bases from J, with 24 bases between. CDR1 and CDR2 (germline): MNHEY, SMNVEV (reference sequence). The CDR3 is made up of 17 amino acids.

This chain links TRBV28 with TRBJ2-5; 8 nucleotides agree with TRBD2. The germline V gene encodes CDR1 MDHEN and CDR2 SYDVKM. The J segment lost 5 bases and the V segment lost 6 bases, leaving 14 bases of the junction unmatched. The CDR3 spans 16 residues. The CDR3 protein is CASSRAGVLVAETQYF. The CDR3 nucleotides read TGTGCCAGCAGCCGAGCGGGAGTCTTGGTTGCGGAGACCCAGTACTTC.